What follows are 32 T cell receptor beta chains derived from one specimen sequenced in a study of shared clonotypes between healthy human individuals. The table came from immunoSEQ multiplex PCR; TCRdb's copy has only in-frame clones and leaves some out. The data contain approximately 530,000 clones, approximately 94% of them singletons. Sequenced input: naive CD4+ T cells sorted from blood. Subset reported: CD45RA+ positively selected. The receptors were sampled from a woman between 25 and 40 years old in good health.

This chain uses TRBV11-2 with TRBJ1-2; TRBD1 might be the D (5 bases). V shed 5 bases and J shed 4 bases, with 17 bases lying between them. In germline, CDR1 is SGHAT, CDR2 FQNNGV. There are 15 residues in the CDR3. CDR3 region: CASSPNRLGLYGYTF. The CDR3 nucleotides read TGTGCCAGCAGCCCCAACAGGTTGGGGCTCTATGGCTACACCTTC. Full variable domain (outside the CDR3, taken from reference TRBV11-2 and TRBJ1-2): EAGVAQSPRYKIIEKRQSVAFWCNPISGHATLYWYQQILGQGPKLLIQFQNNGVVDDSQLPKDRFSAERLKGVDSTLKIQPAKLEDSAVYLCASSPNRLGLYGYTFGSGTRLTVV.

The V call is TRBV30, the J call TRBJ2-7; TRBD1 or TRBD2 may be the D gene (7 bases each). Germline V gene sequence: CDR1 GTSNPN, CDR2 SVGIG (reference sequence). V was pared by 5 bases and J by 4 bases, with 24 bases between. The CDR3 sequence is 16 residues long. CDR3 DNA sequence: TGTGCCTGGGGTTTTCGGGGAGGGGGCGCCGGGTACGAGCAGTACTTC. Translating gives CAWGFRGGGAGYEQYF.

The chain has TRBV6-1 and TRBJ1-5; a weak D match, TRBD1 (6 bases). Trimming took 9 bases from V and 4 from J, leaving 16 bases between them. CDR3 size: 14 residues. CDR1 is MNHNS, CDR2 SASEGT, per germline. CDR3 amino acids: CASSRDNLNQPQHF. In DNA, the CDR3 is TGTGCCAGTAGCCGGGACAACTTAAATCAGCCCCAGCATTTT.

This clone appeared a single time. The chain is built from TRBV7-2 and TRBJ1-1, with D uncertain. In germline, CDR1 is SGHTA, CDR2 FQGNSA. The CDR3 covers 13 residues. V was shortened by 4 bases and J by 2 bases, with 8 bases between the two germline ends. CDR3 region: CASSSQDNTEAFF. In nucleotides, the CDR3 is TGTGCCAGCAGCTCTCAGGACAACACTGAAGCTTTCTTT.

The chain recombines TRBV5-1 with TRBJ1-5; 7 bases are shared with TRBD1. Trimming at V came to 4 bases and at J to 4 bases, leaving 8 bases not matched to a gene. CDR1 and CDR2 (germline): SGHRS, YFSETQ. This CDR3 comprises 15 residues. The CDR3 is CASSLSGTDNQPQHF. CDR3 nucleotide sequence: TGCGCCAGCAGCCTTTCTGGGACAGATAATCAGCCCCAGCATTTT.

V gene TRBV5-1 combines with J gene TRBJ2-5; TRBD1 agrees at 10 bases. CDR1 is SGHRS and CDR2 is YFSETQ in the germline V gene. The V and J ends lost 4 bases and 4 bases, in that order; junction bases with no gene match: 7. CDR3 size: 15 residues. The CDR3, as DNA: TGCGCCAGCAGCGCGGGACAGGGGAACGGAGAGACCCAGTACTTC. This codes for CASSAGQGNGETQYF. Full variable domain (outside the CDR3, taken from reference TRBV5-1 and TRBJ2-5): KAGVTQTPRYLIKTRGQQVTLSCSPISGHRSVSWYQQTPGQGLQFLFEYFSETQRNKGNFPGRFSGRQFSNSRSEMNVSTLELGDSALYLCASSAGQGNGETQYFGPGTRLLVL.

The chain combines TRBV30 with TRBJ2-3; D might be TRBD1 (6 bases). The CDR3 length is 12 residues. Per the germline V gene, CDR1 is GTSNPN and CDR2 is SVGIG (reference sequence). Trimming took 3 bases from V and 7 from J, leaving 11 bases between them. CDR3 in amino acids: CAWSRRGNTQYF. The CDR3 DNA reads TGTGCCTGGAGCCGAAGGGGGAATACGCAGTATTTT. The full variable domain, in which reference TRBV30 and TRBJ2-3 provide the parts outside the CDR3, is SQTIHQWPATLVQPVGSPLSLECTVEGTSNPNLYWYRQAAGRGLQLLFYSVGIGQISSEVPQNLSASRPQDRQFILSSKKLLLSDSGFYLCAWSRRGNTQYFGPGTRLTVL.

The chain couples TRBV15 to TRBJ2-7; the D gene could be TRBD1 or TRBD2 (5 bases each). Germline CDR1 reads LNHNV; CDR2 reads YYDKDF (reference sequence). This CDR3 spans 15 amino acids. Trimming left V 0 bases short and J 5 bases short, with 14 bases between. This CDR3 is CATSRDPPRDDEQYF. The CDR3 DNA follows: TGTGCCACCAGCAGAGACCCCCCCAGGGACGACGAGCAGTACTTC.

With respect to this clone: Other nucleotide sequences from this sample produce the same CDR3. CDR3 region: CASSAGLAGSYEQYF. CDR3 coding DNA: TGTGCCAGCAGCGCGGGACTAGCGGGCTCCTACGAGCAGTACTTC. The genes are TRBV9 and TRBJ2-7, with 12 bases that match TRBD2. From germline, CDR1 is SGDLS and CDR2 YYNGEE. This CDR3 contains 15 residues. The junction had 1 base not matched to a gene; V was cut back by 3 bases and J by 0 bases.

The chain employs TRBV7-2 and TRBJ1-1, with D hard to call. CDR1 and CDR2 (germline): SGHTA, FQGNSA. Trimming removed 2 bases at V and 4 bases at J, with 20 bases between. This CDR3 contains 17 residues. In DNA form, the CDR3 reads TGTGCCAGCAGCTTATTGACCACGGGCCCCGGAAGCACTGAAGCTTTCTTT. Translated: CASSLLTTGPGSTEAFF.

CDR3 sequence reads: CASSSGQGNIQYF. CDR3 in DNA: TGTGCCAGCAGCTCAGGACAGGGGAATATACAGTACTTC. The chain links TRBV7-3 to TRBJ2-4; 9 bases match TRBD1. Trimming cost V 4 bases and J 13 bases; bases outside gene matches: 8. Germline V gene sequence: CDR1 SGHTA, CDR2 FQGTGA. The CDR3 totals 13 residues.

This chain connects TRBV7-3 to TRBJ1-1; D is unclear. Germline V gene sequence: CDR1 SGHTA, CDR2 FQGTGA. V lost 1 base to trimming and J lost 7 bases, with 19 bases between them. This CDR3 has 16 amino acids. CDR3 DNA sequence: TGTGCCAGCAGCTTAAGTAGGACCCAACGCACGGATGAAGCTTTCTTT. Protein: CASSLSRTQRTDEAFF. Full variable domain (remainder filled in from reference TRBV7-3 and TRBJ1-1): GAGVSQTPSNKVTEKGKYVELRCDPISGHTALYWYRQSLGQGPEFLIYFQGTGAADDSGLPNDRFFAVRPEGSVSTLKIQRTERGDSAVYLCASSLSRTQRTDEAFFGQGTRLTVV.

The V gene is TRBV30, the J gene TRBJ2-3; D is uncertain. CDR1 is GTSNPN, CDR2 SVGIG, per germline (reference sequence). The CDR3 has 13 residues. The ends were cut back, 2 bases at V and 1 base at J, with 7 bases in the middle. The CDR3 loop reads CAWSTVGTDTQYF. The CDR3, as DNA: TGTGCCTGGAGTACTGTCGGCACAGATACGCAGTATTTT.

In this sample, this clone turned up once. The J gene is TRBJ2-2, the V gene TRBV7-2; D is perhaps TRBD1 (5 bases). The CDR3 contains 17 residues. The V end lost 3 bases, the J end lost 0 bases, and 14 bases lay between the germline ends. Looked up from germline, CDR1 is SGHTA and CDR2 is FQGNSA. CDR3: CASSFSPDTANTGELFF. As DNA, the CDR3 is TGTGCCAGCAGCTTTTCCCCGGACACCGCGAACACCGGGGAGCTGTTTTTT.

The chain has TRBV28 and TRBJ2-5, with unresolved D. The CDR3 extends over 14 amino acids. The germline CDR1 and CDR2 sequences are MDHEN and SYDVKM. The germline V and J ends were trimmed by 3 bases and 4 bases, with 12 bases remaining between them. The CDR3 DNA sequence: TGTGCCAGCAGTTTCGGTTGGCGAACAGAGACCCAGTACTTC. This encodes CASSFGWRTETQYF.

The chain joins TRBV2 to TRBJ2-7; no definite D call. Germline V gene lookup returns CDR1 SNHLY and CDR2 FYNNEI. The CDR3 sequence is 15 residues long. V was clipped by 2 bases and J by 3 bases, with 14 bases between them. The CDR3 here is CASSEKVKELYEQYF. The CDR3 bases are TGTGCCAGCAGTGAAAAGGTAAAGGAGCTCTACGAGCAGTACTTC.

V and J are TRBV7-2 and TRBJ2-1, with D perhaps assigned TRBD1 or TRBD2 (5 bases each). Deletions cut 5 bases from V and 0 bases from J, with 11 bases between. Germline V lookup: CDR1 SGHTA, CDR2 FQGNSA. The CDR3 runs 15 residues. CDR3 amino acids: CASSGSRGSYNEQFF. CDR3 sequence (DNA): TGTGCCAGCAGCGGGTCGAGGGGCTCCTACAATGAGCAGTTCTTC.

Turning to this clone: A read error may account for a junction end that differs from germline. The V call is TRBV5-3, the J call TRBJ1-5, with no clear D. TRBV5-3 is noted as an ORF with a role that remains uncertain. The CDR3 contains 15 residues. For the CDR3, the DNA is TGTGCCAGCAGCTTGGGTCTCAAGCCCAATCAGCCCCAGCATTTT. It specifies CASSLGLKPNQPQHF.

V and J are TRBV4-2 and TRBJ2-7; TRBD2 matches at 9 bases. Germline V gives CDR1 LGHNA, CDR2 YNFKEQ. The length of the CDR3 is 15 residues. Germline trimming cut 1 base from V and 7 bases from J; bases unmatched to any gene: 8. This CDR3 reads CASSQAWIAGEEQYF. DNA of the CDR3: TGTGCCAGCAGCCAAGCCTGGATAGCGGGGGAGGAGCAGTACTTC.

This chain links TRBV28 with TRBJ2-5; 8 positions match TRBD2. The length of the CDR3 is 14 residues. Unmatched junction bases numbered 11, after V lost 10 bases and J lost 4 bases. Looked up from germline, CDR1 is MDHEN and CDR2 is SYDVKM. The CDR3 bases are TGTGCCACCACGGGGGGGCCTTTTGTAGAGACCCAGTACTTC. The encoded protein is CATTGGPFVETQYF.

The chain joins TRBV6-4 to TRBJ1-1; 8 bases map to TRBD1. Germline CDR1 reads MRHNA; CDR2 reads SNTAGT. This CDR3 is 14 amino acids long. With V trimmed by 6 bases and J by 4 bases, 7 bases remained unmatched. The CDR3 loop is CASRTTGDATEAFF. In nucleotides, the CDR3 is TGTGCCAGCAGAACGACAGGGGATGCCACTGAAGCTTTCTTT.

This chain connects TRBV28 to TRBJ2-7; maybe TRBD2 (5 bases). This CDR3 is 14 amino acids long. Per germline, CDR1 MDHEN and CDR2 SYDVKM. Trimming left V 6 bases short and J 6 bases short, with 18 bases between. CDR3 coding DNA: TGTGCCAGCAGCCCTGCCCTTGAGGGATGCGAGCAGTACTTC. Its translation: CASSPALEGCEQYF. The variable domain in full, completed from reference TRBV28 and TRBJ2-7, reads DVKVTQSSRYLVKRTGEKVFLECVQDMDHENMFWYRQDPGLGLRLIYFSYDVKMKEKGDIPEGYSVSREKKERFSLILESASTNQTSMYLCASSPALEGCEQYFGPGTRLTVT.

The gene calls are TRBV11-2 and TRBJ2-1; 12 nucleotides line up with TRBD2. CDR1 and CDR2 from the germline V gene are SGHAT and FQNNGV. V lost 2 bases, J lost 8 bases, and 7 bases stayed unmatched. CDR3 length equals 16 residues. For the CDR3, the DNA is TGTGCCAGCAGCTTATCCTCTAGCGGGAGGGCCTATGAGCAGTTCTTC. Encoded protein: CASSLSSSGRAYEQFF.

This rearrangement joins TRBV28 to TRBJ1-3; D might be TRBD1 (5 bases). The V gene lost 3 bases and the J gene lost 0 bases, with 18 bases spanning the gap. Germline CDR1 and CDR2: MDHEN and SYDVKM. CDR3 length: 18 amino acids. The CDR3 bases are TGTGCCAGCAGTTTTTCGGGGGTATCGTCTCTCTCTGGAAACACCATATATTTT. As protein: CASSFSGVSSLSGNTIYF.

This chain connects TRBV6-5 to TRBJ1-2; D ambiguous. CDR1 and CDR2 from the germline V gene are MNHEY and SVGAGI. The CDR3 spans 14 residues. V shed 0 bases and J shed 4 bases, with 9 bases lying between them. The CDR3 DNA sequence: TGTGCCAGCAGTTACTCCGACGTACGCTATGGCTACACCTTC. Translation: CASSYSDVRYGYTF.

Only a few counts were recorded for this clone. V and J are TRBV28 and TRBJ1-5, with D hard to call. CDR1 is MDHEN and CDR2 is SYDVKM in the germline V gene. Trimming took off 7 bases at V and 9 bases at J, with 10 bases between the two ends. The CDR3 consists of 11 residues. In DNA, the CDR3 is TGTGCCAGCAACTCCGTCCCGCCCCAGCATTTT. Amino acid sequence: CASNSVPPQHF.

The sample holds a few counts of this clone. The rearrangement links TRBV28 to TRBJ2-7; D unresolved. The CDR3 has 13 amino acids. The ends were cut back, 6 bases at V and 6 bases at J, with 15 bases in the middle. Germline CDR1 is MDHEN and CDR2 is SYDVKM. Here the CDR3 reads CASRDGQLGEQYF. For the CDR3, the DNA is TGTGCCAGCAGGGACGGTCAATTGGGCGAGCAGTACTTC. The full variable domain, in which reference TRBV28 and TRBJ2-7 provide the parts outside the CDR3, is DVKVTQSSRYLVKRTGEKVFLECVQDMDHENMFWYRQDPGLGLRLIYFSYDVKMKEKGDIPEGYSVSREKKERFSLILESASTNQTSMYLCASRDGQLGEQYFGPGTRLTVT.

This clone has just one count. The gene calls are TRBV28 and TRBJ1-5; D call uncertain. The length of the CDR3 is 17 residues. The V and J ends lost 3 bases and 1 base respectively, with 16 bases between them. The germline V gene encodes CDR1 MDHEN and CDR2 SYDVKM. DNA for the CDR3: TGTGCCAGCAGTTTGCCGGTCGGAAGGTGGAGCAATCAGCCCCAGCATTTT. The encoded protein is CASSLPVGRWSNQPQHF.

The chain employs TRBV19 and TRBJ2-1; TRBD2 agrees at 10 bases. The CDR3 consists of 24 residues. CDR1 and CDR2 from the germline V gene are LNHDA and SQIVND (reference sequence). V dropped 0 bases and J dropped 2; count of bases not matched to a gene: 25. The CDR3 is CASSIESRGRVTSEGLATYNEQFF. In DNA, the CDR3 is TGTGCCAGTAGTATAGAGAGCAGGGGGCGCGTTACAAGTGAGGGACTAGCGACCTACAATGAGCAGTTCTTC. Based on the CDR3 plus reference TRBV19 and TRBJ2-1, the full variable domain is DGGITQSPKYLFRKEGQNVTLSCEQNLNHDAMYWYRQDPGQGLRLIYYSQIVNDFQKGDIAEGYSVSREKKESFPLTVTSAQKNPTAFYLCASSIESRGRVTSEGLATYNEQFFGPGTRLTVL.

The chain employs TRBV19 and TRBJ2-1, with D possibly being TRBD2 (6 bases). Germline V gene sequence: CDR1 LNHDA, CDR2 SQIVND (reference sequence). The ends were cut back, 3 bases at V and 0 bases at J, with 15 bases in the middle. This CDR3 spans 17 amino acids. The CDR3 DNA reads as TGTGCCAGTAGTATCTTTTCGGCCGGGAGCTCCTACAATGAGCAGTTCTTC. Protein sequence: CASSIFSAGSSYNEQFF.

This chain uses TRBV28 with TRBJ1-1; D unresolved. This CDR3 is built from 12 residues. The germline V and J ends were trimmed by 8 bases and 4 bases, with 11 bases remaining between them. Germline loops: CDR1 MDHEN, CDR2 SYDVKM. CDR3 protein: CASGREATEAFF. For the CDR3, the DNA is TGTGCCAGCGGTCGAGAGGCCACTGAAGCTTTCTTT.

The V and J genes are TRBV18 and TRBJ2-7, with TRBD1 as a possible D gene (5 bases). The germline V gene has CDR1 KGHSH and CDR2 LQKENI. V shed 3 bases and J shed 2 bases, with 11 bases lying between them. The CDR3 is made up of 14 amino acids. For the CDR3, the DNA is TGTGCCAGCTCACCGGGGCTGGACCCCTACGAGCAGTACTTC. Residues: CASSPGLDPYEQYF.